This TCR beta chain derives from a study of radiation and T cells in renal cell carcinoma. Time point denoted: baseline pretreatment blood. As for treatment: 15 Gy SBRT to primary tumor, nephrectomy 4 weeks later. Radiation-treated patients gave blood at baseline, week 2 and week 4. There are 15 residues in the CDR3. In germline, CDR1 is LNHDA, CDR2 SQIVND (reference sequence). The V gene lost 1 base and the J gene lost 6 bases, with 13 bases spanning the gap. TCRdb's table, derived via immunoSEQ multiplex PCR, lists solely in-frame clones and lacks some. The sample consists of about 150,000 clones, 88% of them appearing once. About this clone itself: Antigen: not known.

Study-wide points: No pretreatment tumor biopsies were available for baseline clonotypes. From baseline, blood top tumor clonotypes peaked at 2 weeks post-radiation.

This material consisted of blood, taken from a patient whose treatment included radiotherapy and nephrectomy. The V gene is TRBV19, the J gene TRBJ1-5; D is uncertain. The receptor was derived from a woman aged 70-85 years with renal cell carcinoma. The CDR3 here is CASSIARVIGQPQHF. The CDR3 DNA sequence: TGTGCCAGTAGTATAGCGAGGGTGATAGGTCAGCCCCAGCATTTT.